The 25 T cell receptor beta chains presented below share a single source sample, sequenced in a study of a mutant IDH1 vaccine in newly diagnosed glioma. These receptors have no known antigen. This sample's time point: week 35, safety follow-up. Mutant IDH1 20-mer peptide, at 300 ug, made up each vaccine dose, with topical imiquimod. The method was immunoSEQ multiplex PCR; TCRdb's version includes in-frame clones alone and lacks a portion of them. The data hold tens of thousands of clones, with about 86% observed a single time. The starting material was PBMCs, obtained from a glioma patient whose treatment included an IDH1 peptide vaccine. Receptor source: a man aged 35-49 years with glioma.

The gene calls are TRBV18 and TRBJ1-2; a possible D gene is TRBD1 (5 bases). Per the germline V gene, CDR1 is KGHSH and CDR2 is LQKENI. V was shortened by 2 bases and J by 5 bases, with 15 bases between the two germline ends. CDR3 length: 15 amino acids. Here the CDR3 reads CASSPGTGTIYGYTF. The CDR3 DNA reads TGTGCCAGCTCACCAGGCACCGGGACTATATATGGCTACACCTTC. Together with reference TRBV18 and TRBJ1-2, the CDR3 gives the full variable domain: NAGVMQNPRHLVRRRGQEARLRCSPMKGHSHVYWYRQLPEEGLKFMVYLQKENIIDESGMPKERFSAEFPKEGPSILRIQQVVRGDSAAYFCASSPGTGTIYGYTFGSGTRLTVV.

This rearrangement joins TRBV6-1 to TRBJ2-5; TRBD2 aligns across 9 bases. Germline V gives CDR1 MNHNS, CDR2 SASEGT. Trimming took 1 base from V and 5 from J; bases not matched to a gene: 11. This CDR3 is 17 amino acids long. The CDR3 bases are TGTGCCAGCAGTGAAGATTTGCGGGAGGGCATTGTTGAGACCCAGTACTTC. Its translation is CASSEDLREGIVETQYF.

V usage is TRBV9 and J usage is TRBJ2-1; D is unresolved. V lost 0 bases and J lost 0, with 10 bases in between. Germline CDR1 reads SGDLS; CDR2 reads YYNGEE. There are 16 residues in the CDR3. DNA for the CDR3: TGTGCCAGCAGCGTAGCATCGGTAGGCTCCTACAATGAGCAGTTCTTC. Encoded protein: CASSVASVGSYNEQFF.

The chain recombines TRBV27 with TRBJ2-1; 14 nucleotides align to TRBD2. J lost 3 bases, V lost 4 bases, and 5 bases had no gene match. Looked up from germline, CDR1 is MNHEY and CDR2 is SMNVEV (reference sequence). This CDR3 has 17 amino acids. The CDR3 loop is CASSYRGLAGGYNEQFF. In DNA, the CDR3 is TGTGCCAGCAGTTACCGTGGACTAGCGGGAGGCTACAATGAGCAGTTCTTC.

The chain uses TRBV7-9 and TRBJ2-4; D remains unclear. V lost 6 bases, J lost 5 bases, and 20 bases lay in between. Germline CDR1 is SEHNR and CDR2 is FQNEAQ (reference sequence). CDR3 length: 16 amino acids. The CDR3 reads CASSVGSLITQNIQYF. CDR3 nucleotides: TGTGCCAGCAGTGTAGGGTCCCTTATTACCCAAAACATTCAGTACTTC.

This clone came up a few times. The chain links TRBV2 to TRBJ1-3, with no clear D. Between the trimmed V and J ends, which lost 3 bases and 7 bases, there was a span of 10 bases. From germline, CDR1 is SNHLY and CDR2 FYNNEI. The CDR3 has 13 residues. CDR3 residues: CASSDGRANTIYF. The CDR3 DNA sequence: TGTGCCAGCAGTGATGGGAGGGCGAACACCATATATTTT.

The chain combines TRBV19 with TRBJ2-3; tentatively, D is TRBD1 (6 bases). The CDR3 spans 13 residues. Trimming removed 5 bases from V and 3 bases from J, with 9 bases in between. Per the germline V gene, CDR1 is LNHDA and CDR2 is SQIVND (reference sequence). DNA for the CDR3: TGTGCCAGTAGTTTTCAGGGGACAGATACGCAGTATTTT. Translation gives CASSFQGTDTQYF.

The chain couples TRBV10-3 to TRBJ1-5; TRBD1 is a possible D gene (5 bases). V gave up 0 bases and J gave up 6 bases, with 18 bases separating them. Germline loops: CDR1 ENHRY, CDR2 SYGVKD. The CDR3 is 17 amino acids. The CDR3 sequence is CAISESGGNRAGQPQHF. The CDR3 DNA follows: TGTGCCATCAGTGAGTCGGGGGGAAACCGGGCAGGTCAGCCCCAGCATTTT.

This clone was recorded only once. The chain couples TRBV29-1 to TRBJ2-5; 9 bases line up with TRBD1. The better agreement between TRBJ2-7 and the DNA end casts doubt on the J call. The germline CDR1 and CDR2 sequences are SQVTM and ANQGSEA. This CDR3 is 14 amino acids long. The CDR3 protein is CSVEQYGTGREQYF. The CDR3 DNA sequence: TGCAGCGTTGAACAATACGGGACAGGGCGCGAGCAGTACTTC.

V and J are TRBV6-6 and TRBJ1-3, with 8 bases matching TRBD1. Germline assignment: CDR1 MNHNY and CDR2 SVGAGI (reference sequence). The CDR3 extends over 14 amino acids. V trimming: 7 bases; J trimming: 4 bases; junction bases outside the gene matches: 6. The CDR3 nucleotides are TGTGCCAGCACCCAGGGGGCGTTGGGAAACACCATATATTTT. This encodes CASTQGALGNTIYF.

V usage is TRBV7-9 and J usage is TRBJ1-5; D perhaps matches TRBD1 (5 bases). With 5 bases removed from V and 7 bases from J, the gap between germline ends came to 9 bases. Germline V gene sequence: CDR1 SEHNR, CDR2 FQNEAQ (reference sequence). The CDR3 contains 12 residues. The CDR3 bases are TGTGCCAGCAGCGTCTCAGGGCAGCCCCAGCATTTT. This translates into CASSVSGQPQHF.

V gene TRBV27 combines with J gene TRBJ2-5, with D tentatively TRBD1 or TRBD2 (6 bases each). Germline CDR1 and CDR2: MNHEY and SMNVEV (reference sequence). This CDR3 is built from 12 residues. Between the trimmed V and J ends, which lost 9 bases and 5 bases, there was a span of 13 bases. CDR3 sequence: CASWGAGETQYF. DNA of the CDR3: TGTGCCAGTTGGGGGGCGGGGGAGACCCAGTACTTC.

This chain uses TRBV5-6 with TRBJ1-1; a possible D gene is TRBD1 (6 bases). Per the germline V gene, CDR1 is SGHDT and CDR2 is YYEEEE. Between the trimmed V and J ends, which lost 4 bases and 3 bases, there was a span of 16 bases. The CDR3 contains 15 residues. The CDR3 spells CASSTRGTGHTEAFF. As DNA, the CDR3 is TGTGCCAGCAGCACCAGGGGTACGGGGCACACTGAAGCTTTCTTT.

Of note for this clone: Other DNA sequences within the sample encode an identical CDR3. The chain joins TRBV9 to TRBJ2-5, with D unresolved. The V end was cut by 0 bases, the J end by 3 bases, with 3 bases between. Looked up from germline, CDR1 is SGDLS and CDR2 is YYNGEE. This CDR3 contains 12 residues. The CDR3 loop reads CASSVGEETQYF. CDR3 bases: TGTGCCAGCAGCGTAGGAGAAGAGACCCAGTACTTC.

The chain is built from TRBV29-1 and TRBJ1-2; D is unclear. There are 12 residues in the CDR3. V shed 8 bases and J shed 1 base, with 11 bases lying between them. Germline V gene sequence: CDR1 SQVTM, CDR2 ANQGSEA. CDR3 in amino acids: CSLREGNYGYTF. In DNA, the CDR3 is TGCAGCCTAAGGGAGGGTAACTATGGCTACACCTTC.

This chain connects TRBV6-5 to TRBJ2-7, with 7 bases aligning to TRBD2. Trimming removed 4 bases from V and 6 bases from J; junction bases left unmatched: 9. The CDR3 length is 14 residues. Germline assignment: CDR1 MNHEY and CDR2 SVGAGI. CDR3: CASSFQTSSSEQYF. The CDR3 DNA reads as TGTGCCAGCAGTTTCCAGACTAGCTCTAGCGAGCAGTACTTC.

This chain links TRBV2 with TRBJ2-1; TRBD2 agrees at 13 bases. V lost 6 bases to trimming and J lost 5 bases; unmatched junction nucleotides: 7. The V gene's germline CDR1 is SNHLY and CDR2 FYNNEI. The CDR3 has 16 residues. In nucleotides, the CDR3 is TGTGCCAGCAGCCCCCCGGGACTAGCGGGGAACAATGAGCAGTTCTTC. Protein product: CASSPPGLAGNNEQFF.

The chain combines TRBV7-2 with TRBJ2-3; 12 nucleotides line up with TRBD2. Germline V CDR1 and CDR2: SGHTA, FQGNSA. Germline trimming cut 1 base from V and 5 bases from J; bases unmatched to any gene: 4. The length of the CDR3 is 16 residues. CDR3 residues: CASSLGASGRGDTQYF. The CDR3 DNA reads as TGTGCCAGCAGCTTAGGCGCTAGCGGGAGGGGAGATACGCAGTATTTT.

This sequence joins TRBV7-2 and TRBJ1-3; D is ambiguous. The V end lost 1 base, the J end lost 10 bases, and 14 bases lay between the germline ends. Germline CDR1 and CDR2: SGHTA and FQGNSA. The CDR3 contains 14 residues. In nucleotides, the CDR3 is TGTGCCAGCAGCTTAGGGGGAATGAGTGGGACCATATATTTT. It specifies CASSLGGMSGTIYF.

The rearrangement joins TRBV4-2 to TRBJ1-5, with 7 nucleotides matching TRBD1. Trimming cost V 0 bases and J 7 bases; bases outside gene matches: 6. From germline, CDR1 is LGHNA and CDR2 YNFKEQ. CDR3 length: 15 amino acids. The CDR3 here is CASSQEGQLRQPQHF. In DNA form, the CDR3 reads TGTGCCAGCAGCCAAGAGGGACAGTTGCGCCAGCCCCAGCATTTT.

The chain couples TRBV18 to TRBJ1-2; possibly TRBD1 for D (5 bases). V was trimmed by 2 bases and J by 5 bases, leaving 9 bases between them. The CDR3 sequence is 13 residues long. Germline V gene sequence: CDR1 KGHSH, CDR2 LQKENI. The CDR3 region is CASSPSGLYGYTF. The CDR3 region has the DNA TGTGCCAGCTCACCATCAGGGTTATATGGCTACACCTTC.

This chain connects TRBV18 to TRBJ1-4; the D is unclear. CDR1 KGHSH and CDR2 LQKENI come from the germline V gene. V was cut by 3 bases and J by 5 bases, with 7 bases left in between. CDR3 size: 13 residues. The CDR3 spells CASSPRLNEKLFF. Here the CDR3 DNA reads TGTGCCAGCTCACCCCGGCTGAATGAAAAACTGTTTTTT.

CDR3 amino acids: CASSLAASGSYEQYF. The CDR3 coding sequence is TGTGCCAGCAGCTTAGCGGCTAGCGGCTCCTACGAGCAGTACTTC. This chain connects TRBV7-2 to TRBJ2-7, with TRBD2 matching 7 bases. CDR1 and CDR2 (germline): SGHTA, FQGNSA. The V segment lost 0 bases and the J segment 0 bases; nucleotides outside the gene matches: 2. The CDR3 is 15 residues long.

The chain has TRBV12-5 and TRBJ2-5; D call uncertain. Deletions cut 6 bases from V and 2 bases from J, with 13 bases between. CDR1 LGHNT and CDR2 FRNRAP come from the germline V gene. The CDR3 covers 14 residues. CDR3 DNA sequence: TGTGCTAGTGGGGAGACACTTTCTCAAGAGACCCAGTACTTC. It translates to CASGETLSQETQYF.

The chain couples TRBV10-2 to TRBJ2-7, with TRBD2 as a possible D gene (6 bases). This CDR3 region has 13 residues. V lost 11 bases, J lost 4 bases, and 18 bases lay in between. In germline, CDR1 is WSHSY, CDR2 SAAADI. CDR3 amino acids: CAPTLDYHYEQYF. CDR3 nucleotide sequence: TGCGCCCCGACTTTGGACTATCATTACGAGCAGTACTTC.